This T cell receptor beta chain was observed in a study of cytomegalovirus exposure and HLA in healthy donors. Study outcomes and limitations: In a later analysis, specific HLA alleles were associated with 15,000 to 20,000 TCR beta sequences at a 0.05 false discovery rate. An analysis that came later showed most CMV-associated TCR beta chains appearing HLA-restricted.

This clone was observed once. What it binds is not known. The study ran its PCR with 60 Vbeta and 13 Jbeta primers. The repertoire was sequenced with immunoSEQ multiplex PCR; TCRdb's copy has only in-frame clones and lacks some. The sample has about 110,000 clones; 75% to 85% are singletons. The receptor was isolated from a young man in good health and CMV-seronegative. The sequenced sample consisted of PBMCs.

The CDR3 spells CASTAGANVLTF. The CDR3 DNA follows: TGTGCCAGCACGGCTGGGGCCAACGTCCTGACTTTC. The chain combines TRBV7-8 with TRBJ2-6; D gene uncertain. V was cut by 7 bases and J by 2 bases, with 3 bases left in between. Germline V CDR1 and CDR2: SGHVS, FQNEAQ. This CDR3 contains 12 residues.